Sequencing of this TCR beta chain was carried out in a study of cytomegalovirus exposure and HLA in healthy donors. Study in general: Around 200 million T cells yielded approximately 100 million unique TCR beta sequences, as an earlier analysis found. Overall study findings and caveats: The study carried out a later analysis of TCR beta sequences. It associated 15,000 to 20,000 of them with specific HLA alleles at a false discovery rate of 0.05. V segments that were indistinguishable, TRBV6-2 and TRBV6-3 among them, were omitted from analysis.

Sampled while nominally healthy, donors likely had unrecorded immune exposures. About this clone itself: The antigen is unknown.

The PCR ran on 60 Vbeta and 13 Jbeta primers. Using immunoSEQ multiplex PCR, the repertoire was profiled, and TCRdb retains in-frame clones only, with some absent. The repertoire holds hundreds of thousands of clones, 85% to 90% seen once, with roughly 1% in the top ten. Per germline, CDR1 LNHDA and CDR2 SQIVND (reference sequence). This CDR3 region has 13 residues. V lost 6 bases, J lost 2 bases, and 11 bases lay in between. The sample taken for sequencing was PBMCs. The sequence was obtained from a woman between 18 and 29 years old in good health and CMV-seronegative. This chain joins TRBV19 and TRBJ2-7; weak D call: TRBD1 (6 bases). CDR3 protein: CASRPQGPYEQYF. The CDR3 coding sequence is TGTGCCAGTAGACCCCAGGGGCCCTACGAGCAGTACTTC.